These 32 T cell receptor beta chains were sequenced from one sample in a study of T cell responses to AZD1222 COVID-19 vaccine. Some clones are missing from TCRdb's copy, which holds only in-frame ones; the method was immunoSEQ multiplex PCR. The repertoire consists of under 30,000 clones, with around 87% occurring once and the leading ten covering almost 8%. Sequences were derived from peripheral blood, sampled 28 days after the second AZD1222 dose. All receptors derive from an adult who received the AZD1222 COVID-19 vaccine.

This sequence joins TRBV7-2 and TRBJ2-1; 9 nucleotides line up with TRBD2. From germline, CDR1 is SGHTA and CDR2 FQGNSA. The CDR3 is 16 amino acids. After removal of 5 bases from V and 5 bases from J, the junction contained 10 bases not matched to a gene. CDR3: CASSPSGTSRNNEQFF. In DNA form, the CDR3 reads TGTGCCAGCAGCCCATCGGGGACTAGCAGGAACAATGAGCAGTTCTTC.

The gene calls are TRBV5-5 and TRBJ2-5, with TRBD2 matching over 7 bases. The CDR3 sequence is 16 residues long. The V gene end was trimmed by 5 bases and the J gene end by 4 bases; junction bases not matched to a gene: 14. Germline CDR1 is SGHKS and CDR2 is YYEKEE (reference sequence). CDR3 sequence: CASSLFHLGGLETQYF. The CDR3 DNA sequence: TGTGCCAGCAGTCTGTTCCACTTGGGAGGGCTAGAGACCCAGTACTTC.

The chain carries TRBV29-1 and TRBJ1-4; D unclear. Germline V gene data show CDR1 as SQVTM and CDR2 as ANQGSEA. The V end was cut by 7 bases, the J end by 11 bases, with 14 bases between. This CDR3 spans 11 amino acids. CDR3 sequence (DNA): TGCAGCGGTTTACTGGGGAGGAAACTGTTTTTT. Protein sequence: CSGLLGRKLFF.

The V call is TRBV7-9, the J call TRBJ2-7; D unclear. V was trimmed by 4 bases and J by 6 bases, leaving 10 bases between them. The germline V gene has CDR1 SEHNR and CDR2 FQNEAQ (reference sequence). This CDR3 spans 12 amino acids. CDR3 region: CASSSRRGEQYF. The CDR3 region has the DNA TGTGCCAGCAGCTCGCGCCGCGGCGAGCAGTACTTC.

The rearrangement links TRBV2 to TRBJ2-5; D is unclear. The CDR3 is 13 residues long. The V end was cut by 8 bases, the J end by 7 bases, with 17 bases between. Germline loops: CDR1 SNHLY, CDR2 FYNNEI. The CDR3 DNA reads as TGTGCCAGCTCCAAAGATAGCCTTGTGACCCAGTACTTC. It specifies CASSKDSLVTQYF.

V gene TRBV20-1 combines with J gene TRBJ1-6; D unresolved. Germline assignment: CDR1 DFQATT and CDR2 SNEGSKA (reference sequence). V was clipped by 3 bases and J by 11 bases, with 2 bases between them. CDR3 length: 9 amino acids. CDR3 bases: TGCAGTGCTAGCCCACCCCTCCACTTT. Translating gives CSASPPLHF.

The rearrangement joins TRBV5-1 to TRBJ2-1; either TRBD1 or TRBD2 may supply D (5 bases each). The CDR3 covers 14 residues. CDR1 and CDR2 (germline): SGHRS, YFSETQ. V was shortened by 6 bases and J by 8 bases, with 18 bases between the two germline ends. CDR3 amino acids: CASKQGTGQHEQFF. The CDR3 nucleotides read TGCGCCAGCAAACAAGGGACCGGTCAGCATGAGCAGTTCTTC.

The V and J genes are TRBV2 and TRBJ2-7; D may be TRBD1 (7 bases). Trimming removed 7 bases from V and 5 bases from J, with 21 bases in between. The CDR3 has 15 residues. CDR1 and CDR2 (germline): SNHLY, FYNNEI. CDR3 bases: TGTGCCAGCACCCGCCGGGGGCAGGGGGGCCACGAGCAGTACTTC. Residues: CASTRRGQGGHEQYF.

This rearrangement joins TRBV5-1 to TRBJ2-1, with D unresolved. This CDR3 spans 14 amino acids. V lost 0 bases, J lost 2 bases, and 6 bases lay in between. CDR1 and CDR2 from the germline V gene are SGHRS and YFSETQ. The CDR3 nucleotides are TGCGCCAGCAGCTTGGTTCCAGCCTACAATGAGCAGTTCTTC. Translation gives CASSLVPAYNEQFF.

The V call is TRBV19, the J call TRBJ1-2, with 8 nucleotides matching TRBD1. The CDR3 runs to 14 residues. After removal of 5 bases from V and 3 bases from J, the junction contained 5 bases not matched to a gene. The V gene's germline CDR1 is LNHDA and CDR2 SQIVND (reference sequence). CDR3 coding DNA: TGTGCCAGTAGTGTCGGACAGGGATACTATGGCTACACCTTC. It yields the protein CASSVGQGYYGYTF. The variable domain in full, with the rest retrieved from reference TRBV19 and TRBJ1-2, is DGGITQSPKYLFRKEGQNVTLSCEQNLNHDAMYWYRQDPGQGLRLIYYSQIVNDFQKGDIAEGYSVSREKKESFPLTVTSAQKNPTAFYLCASSVGQGYYGYTFGSGTRLTVV.

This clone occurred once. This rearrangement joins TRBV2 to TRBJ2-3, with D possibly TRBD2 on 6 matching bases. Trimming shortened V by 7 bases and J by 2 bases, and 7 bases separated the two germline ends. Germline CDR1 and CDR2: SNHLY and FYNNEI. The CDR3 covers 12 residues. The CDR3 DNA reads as TGTGCCAGCACGGGAGACACAGATACGCAGTATTTT. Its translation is CASTGDTDTQYF.

The CDR3 region is CASSEGTSGGRQYF. The CDR3 DNA follows: TGTGCCAGCAGTGAGGGGACTAGCGGGGGACGGCAGTACTTC. This chain uses TRBV2 with TRBJ2-7; TRBD2 agrees at 14 bases. Germline assignment: CDR1 SNHLY and CDR2 FYNNEI. J lost 9 bases, V lost 3 bases, and 4 bases had no gene match. The CDR3 covers 14 residues.

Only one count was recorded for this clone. CDR3 amino acids: CASSLAGQYNQPQHF. The CDR3 DNA reads as TGCGCCAGCAGCTTGGCGGGACAGTACAATCAGCCCCAGCATTTT. The chain has TRBV5-1 and TRBJ1-5, with 7 bases matching TRBD1. The CDR3 totals 15 residues. Germline assignment: CDR1 SGHRS and CDR2 YFSETQ. V gave up 0 bases and J gave up 3 bases; unmatched junction bases: 3.

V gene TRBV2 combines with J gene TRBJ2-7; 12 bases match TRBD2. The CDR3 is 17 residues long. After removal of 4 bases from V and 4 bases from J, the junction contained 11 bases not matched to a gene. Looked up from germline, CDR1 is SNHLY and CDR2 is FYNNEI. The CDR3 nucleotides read TGTGCCAGCAGTGCCCGTCTCGCTAGCGGGGGGGGTTACGAGCAGTACTTC. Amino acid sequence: CASSARLASGGGYEQYF.

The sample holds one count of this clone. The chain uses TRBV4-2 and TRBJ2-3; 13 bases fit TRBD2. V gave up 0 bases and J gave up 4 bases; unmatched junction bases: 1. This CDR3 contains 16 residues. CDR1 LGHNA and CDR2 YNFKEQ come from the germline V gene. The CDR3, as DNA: TGTGCCAGCAGCCAAGATGGGACTAGCGGGGCAGATACGCAGTATTTT. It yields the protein CASSQDGTSGADTQYF.

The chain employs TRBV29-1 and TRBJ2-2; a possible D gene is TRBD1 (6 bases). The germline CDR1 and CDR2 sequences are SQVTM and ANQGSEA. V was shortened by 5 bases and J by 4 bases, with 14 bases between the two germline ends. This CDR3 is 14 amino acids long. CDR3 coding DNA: TGCAGCGTTAAGACAGGCCTTCTCACCGGGGAGCTGTTTTTT. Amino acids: CSVKTGLLTGELFF.

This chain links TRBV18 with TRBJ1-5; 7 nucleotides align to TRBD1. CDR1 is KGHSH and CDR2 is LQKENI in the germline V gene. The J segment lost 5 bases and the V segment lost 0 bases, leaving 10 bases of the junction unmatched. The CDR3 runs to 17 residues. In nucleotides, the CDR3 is TGTGCCAGCTCACCACCTCGGGAACAGGGGTTTCATCAGCCCCAGCATTTT. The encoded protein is CASSPPREQGFHQPQHF.

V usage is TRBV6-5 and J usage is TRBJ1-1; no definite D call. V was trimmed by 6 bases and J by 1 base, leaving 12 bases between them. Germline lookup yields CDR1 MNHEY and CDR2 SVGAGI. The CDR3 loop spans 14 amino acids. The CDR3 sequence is CASSTGDQNTEAFF. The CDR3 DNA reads TGTGCCAGCAGCACCGGGGATCAGAACACTGAAGCTTTCTTT.

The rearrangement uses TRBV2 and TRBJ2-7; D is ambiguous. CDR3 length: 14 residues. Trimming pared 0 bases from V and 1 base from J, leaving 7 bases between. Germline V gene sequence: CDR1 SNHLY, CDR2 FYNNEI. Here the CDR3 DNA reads TGTGCCAGCAGTGAAGCGCCCGCGTCCTACGAGCAGTACTTC. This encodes CASSEAPASYEQYF.

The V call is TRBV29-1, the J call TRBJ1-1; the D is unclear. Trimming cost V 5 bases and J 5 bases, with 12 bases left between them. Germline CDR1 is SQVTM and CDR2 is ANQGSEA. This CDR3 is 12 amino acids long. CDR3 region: CSVYVGGTEAFF. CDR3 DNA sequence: TGCAGCGTTTACGTCGGTGGGACTGAAGCTTTCTTT.

The CDR3 nucleotides read TGTGCCAAGCGGTCAAGGGTGGGGGAAAAACTGTTTTTT. Its protein is CAKRSRVGEKLFF. The chain carries TRBV2 and TRBJ1-4; D uncertain. V gave up 10 bases and J gave up 8 bases, with 17 bases separating them. CDR1 is SNHLY and CDR2 is FYNNEI in the germline V gene. There are 13 residues in the CDR3.

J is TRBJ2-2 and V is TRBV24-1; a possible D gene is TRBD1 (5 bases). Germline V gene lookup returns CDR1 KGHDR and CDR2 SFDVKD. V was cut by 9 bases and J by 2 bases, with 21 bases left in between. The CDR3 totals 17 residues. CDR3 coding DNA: TGTGCCACCCAGGCAGGGAAGATAGTCGCAAACACCGGGGAGCTGTTTTTT. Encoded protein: CATQAGKIVANTGELFF.

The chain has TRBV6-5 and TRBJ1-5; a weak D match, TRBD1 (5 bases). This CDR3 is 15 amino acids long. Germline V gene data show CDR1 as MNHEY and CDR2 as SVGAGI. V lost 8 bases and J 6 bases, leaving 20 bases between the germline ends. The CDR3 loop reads CASLRGRVSGQPQHF. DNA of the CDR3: TGTGCCAGCCTTAGGGGTAGGGTGTCCGGTCAGCCCCAGCATTTT.

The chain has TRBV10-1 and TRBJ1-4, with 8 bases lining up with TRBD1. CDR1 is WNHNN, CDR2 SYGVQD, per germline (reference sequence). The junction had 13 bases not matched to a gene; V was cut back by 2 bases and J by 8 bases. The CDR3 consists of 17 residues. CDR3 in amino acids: CASSEPSPDRVWEKLFF. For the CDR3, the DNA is TGCGCCAGCAGTGAGCCCTCCCCGGACAGGGTTTGGGAAAAACTGTTTTTT.

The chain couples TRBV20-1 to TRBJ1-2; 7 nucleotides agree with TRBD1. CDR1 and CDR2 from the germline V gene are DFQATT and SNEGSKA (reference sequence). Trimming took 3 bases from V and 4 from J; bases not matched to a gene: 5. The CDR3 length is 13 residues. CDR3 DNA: TGCAGTGCTAGTAGTGACAGGGTCTATGGCTACACCTTC. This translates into CSASSDRVYGYTF.

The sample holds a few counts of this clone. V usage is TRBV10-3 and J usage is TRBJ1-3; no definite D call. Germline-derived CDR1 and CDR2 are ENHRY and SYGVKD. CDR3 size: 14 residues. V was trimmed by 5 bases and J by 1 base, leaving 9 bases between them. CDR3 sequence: CAISRTESGNTIYF. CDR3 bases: TGTGCCATCAGTCGAACAGAATCTGGAAACACCATATATTTT.

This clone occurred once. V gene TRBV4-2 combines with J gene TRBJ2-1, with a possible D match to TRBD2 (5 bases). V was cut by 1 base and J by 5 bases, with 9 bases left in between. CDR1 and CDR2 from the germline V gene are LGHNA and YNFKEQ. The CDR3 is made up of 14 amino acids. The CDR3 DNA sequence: TGTGCCAGCAGCCAAGGGACGGGAAACAATGAGCAGTTCTTC. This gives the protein CASSQGTGNNEQFF.

CDR3 DNA: TGTGCCTGGAGCCTCACGGCATACGAGCAGTACTTC. The encoded protein is CAWSLTAYEQYF. J is TRBJ2-7 and V is TRBV30; D remains ambiguous. The CDR3 length is 12 residues. Trimming removed 3 bases at V and 4 bases at J, with 10 bases between. CDR1 is GTSNPN, CDR2 SVGIG, per germline (reference sequence).

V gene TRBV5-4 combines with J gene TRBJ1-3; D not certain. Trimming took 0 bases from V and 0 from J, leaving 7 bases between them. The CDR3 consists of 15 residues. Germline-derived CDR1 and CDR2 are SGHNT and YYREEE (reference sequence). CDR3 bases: TGTGCCAGCAGCTTGGACCGCCTCTCTGGAAACACCATATATTTT. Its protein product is CASSLDRLSGNTIYF. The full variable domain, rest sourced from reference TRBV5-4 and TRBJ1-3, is ETGVTQSPTHLIKTRGQQVTLRCSSQSGHNTVSWYQQALGQGPQFIFQYYREEENGRGNFPPRFSGLQFPNYSSELNVNALELDDSALYLCASSLDRLSGNTIYFGEGSWLTVV.

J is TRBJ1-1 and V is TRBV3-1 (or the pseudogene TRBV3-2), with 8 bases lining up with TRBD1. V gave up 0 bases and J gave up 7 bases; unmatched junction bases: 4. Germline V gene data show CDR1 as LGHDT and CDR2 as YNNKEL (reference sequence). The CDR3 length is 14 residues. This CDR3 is CASSQEGTGREAFF. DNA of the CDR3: TGTGCCAGCAGCCAAGAAGGGACAGGCCGTGAAGCTTTCTTT.

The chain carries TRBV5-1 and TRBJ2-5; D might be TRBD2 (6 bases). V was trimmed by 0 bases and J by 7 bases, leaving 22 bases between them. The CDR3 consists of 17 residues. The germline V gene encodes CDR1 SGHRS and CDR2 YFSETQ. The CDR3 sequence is CASSLDLVVSGRGTQYF. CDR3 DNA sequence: TGCGCCAGCAGCTTGGATCTTGTGGTGTCGGGGCGGGGGACCCAGTACTTC.

As DNA, the CDR3 is TGTGCCAGCAGTTTTCGGACCCCTACCTACGAGCAGTACTTC. It translates to CASSFRTPTYEQYF. This chain uses TRBV27 with TRBJ2-7; D remains unclear. The CDR3 consists of 14 residues. Germline V gene data show CDR1 as MNHEY and CDR2 as SMNVEV (reference sequence). V lost 3 bases to trimming and J lost 2 bases, with 11 bases between them.